Detailed here is one TCR beta chain. Its antigen is unidentified. Clones were read by immunoSEQ multiplex PCR, and TCRdb kept only the in-frame ones, dropping some. The data show tens of thousands of clones, none appearing only once, with 3.5% to 4% held by the ten largest. The data derive from a study of T cell clonality in common variable immunodeficiency. Points from the study as a whole: Common variable immunodeficiency TCR beta sequences reportedly had fewer deletions and N-nucleotide insertions.

This clonotype originated in a person between 18 and 70 years old in good health. The sample consisted of peripheral blood mononuclear cells.

The CDR3 region is CATGQSRSYNSPLFF. Partial CDR3 DNA: TGTGCCACCGGACAGTCTCGCTCCTATAATTCACCA. This sequence joins TRBV2 and TRBJ1-4; D may be TRBD1 (6 bases). Read coverage stops 3 residues before the CDR3 terminus; the germline J gene supplies the remainder. CDR3 length: 15 amino acids. Germline assignment: CDR1 SNHLY and CDR2 FYNNEI.